The following is a TCR beta chain sequence with its context. Other nucleotide sequences in the sample specify the same CDR3. This specimen belongs to a study of blood T cell repertoires in COVID-19. Some clones are missing from TCRdb's copy, which holds only in-frame ones; the method was immunoSEQ multiplex PCR. The data hold about 170,000 clones, with about 86% observed a single time. Clinical history reported by participants formed the basis on which cohorts were assigned. The germline CDR1 and CDR2 sequences are LGHDT and YNNKEL (reference sequence). V lost 1 base and J lost 1, with 7 bases in between. CDR3 length equals 14 residues.

Sequencing was performed on PBMCs or T cells enriched from blood (not recorded which). V gene TRBV3-1 (or the pseudogene TRBV3-2) combines with J gene TRBJ1-1; D perhaps matches TRBD1 (5 bases). The clonotype originates from a woman in her fifties or sixties in a cohort exposed to, infected with or recovered from COVID-19 (not recorded which). CDR3 amino acids: CASSQVQGNTEAFF. The CDR3, as DNA: TGTGCCAGCAGCCAAGTTCAGGGGAACACTGAAGCTTTCTTT.